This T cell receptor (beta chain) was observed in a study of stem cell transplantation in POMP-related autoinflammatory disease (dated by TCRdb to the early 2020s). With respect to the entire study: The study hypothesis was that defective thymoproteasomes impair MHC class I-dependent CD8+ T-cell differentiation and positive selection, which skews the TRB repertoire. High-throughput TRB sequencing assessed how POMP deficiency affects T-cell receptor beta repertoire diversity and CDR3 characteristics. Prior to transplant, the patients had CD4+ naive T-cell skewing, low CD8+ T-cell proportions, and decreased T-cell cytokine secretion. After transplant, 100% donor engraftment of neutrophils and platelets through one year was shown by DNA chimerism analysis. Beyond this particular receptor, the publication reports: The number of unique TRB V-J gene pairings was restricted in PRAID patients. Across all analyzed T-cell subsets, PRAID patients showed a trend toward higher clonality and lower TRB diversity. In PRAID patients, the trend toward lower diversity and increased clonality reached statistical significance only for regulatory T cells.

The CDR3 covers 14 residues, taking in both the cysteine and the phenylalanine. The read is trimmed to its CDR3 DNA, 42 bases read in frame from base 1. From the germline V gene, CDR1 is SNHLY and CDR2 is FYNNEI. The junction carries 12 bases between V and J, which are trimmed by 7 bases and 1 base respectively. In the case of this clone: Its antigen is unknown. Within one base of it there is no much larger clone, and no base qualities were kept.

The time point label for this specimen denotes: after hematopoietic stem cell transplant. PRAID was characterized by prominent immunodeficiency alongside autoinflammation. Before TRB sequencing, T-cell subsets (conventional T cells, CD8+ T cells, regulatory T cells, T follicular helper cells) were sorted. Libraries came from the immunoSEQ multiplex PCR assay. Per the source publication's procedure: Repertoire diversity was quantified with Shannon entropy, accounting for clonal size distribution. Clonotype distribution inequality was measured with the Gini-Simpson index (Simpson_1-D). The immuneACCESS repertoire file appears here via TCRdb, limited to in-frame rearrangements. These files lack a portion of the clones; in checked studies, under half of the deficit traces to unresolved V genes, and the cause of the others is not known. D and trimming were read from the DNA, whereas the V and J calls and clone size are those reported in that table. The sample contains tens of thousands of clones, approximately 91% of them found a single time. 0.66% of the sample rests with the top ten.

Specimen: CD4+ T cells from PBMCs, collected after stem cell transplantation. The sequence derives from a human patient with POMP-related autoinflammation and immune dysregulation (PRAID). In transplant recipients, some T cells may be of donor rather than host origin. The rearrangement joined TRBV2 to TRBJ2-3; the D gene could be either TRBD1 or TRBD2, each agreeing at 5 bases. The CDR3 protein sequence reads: CASNGVGGTDTQYF. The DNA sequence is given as TGTGCCAGCAACGGGGTGGGGGGCACAGATACGCAGTATTTT. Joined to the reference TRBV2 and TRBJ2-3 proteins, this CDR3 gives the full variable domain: EPEVTQTPSHQVTQMGQEVILRCVPISNHLYFYWYRQILGQKVEFLVSFYNNEISEKSEIFDDQFSVERPDGSNFTLKIRSTKLEDSAMYFCASNGVGGTDTQYFGPGTRLTVL.